This TCR beta chain emerged from a study of identical twins. General study points: The models systematically underestimated how much out-of-frame TCR alpha was shared in monozygotic twins. Cross-sectional statistical analysis was relied on for the conclusions, without the same donors being followed.

A remark on this clonotype: Its antigen is not identified.

The germline V gene has CDR1 MNHEY and CDR2 SMNVEV (reference sequence). V was trimmed by 2 bases and J by 10 bases, leaving 9 bases between them. The CDR3 is 13 residues long. A universal primer site was added by template switching, and unique molecular identifiers were carried by the cDNA. TCRdb passed the 5' RACE reads through MiXCR, listing each CDR3 protein once. The sample has about 200,000 distinct CDR3 sequences, more than 9% seen once. The V and J genes are TRBV27 and TRBJ1-6; D remains unclear. The source material was memory T cells sorted from blood. The TCR was taken from a man over 45 in good health. The CDR3 loop reads CASSLQGFSPLHF. The CDR3 bases are TGTGCCAGCAGTTTACAAGGGTTCTCACCCCTCCACTTT.